This note documents a single T cell receptor (beta chain) sequence. Only one count was recorded for this clone. Its binding antigen is unknown. Per-base qualities were not stored, and no clone one base away is much larger. These data are taken from a study of cytomegalovirus exposure and HLA in healthy donors (dated by TCRdb to between 2016 and 2019). Looking at the study overall: In an earlier analysis of some 550 of the donors, around 300 Gb of sequence data and 90 million to 120 million unique TCR beta sequences from 150 million to 200 million T cells were reported. Roughly 300 gigabases of sequencing data and tens of millions of unique TCR sequences made up an early release that covered nearly 650 HLA-typed donors. Among the approximately 400 genotyped donors, roughly 80% belonged to the genetic ancestry cluster associated with self-reported Caucasian donors. The study was designed to test whether signatures of past pathogen exposure could be identified by cataloging public T cell receptors. The study used immunosequencing to profile the T cell repertoires of several hundred subjects and linked those repertoires to cytomegalovirus serostatus. Besides the first cohort of 550 to 750 subjects, a separate validation cohort made up of 120 or so different subjects was used. To predict cytomegalovirus infection status, the study combined high-throughput TCR immunosequencing, statistical association of individual TCRs with disease status, and machine learning. In a later analysis, previously published TCR beta repertoires from several hundred donors were re-analyzed and high-resolution HLA genotyping was added so that TCR occurrence patterns could be studied. In the later analysis, no new phenotypic data were used to find candidate immune exposures; instead, reliance was placed on TCR beta sequences and their occurrence across donors. To decide whether each TCR beta V gene segment behaved as functional or pseudogenic, an earlier analysis of some 600 of the donors relied on high-throughput TCR beta sequencing. Donor age, sex, ethnicity and CMV serostatus were collected together with the repertoire data. Genome-wide SNP genotypes for about three fifths of the 666 donors were used in a later genetic analysis, which treated that subset as a discovery cohort. Every discovery cohort repertoire had been produced on one sequencing platform. HLA typing included class I and class II loci at four-digit resolution. Typing coverage varied by locus: roughly 620-640 donors for A, B, C, DRB1 and DQB1; approximately 560 for DQA1; around 570 for DPA1; more than 450 for DPB1. Because of strong linkage in the cohort, five DR-DQ haplotypes were treated as single units for association and clustering. Among under 450 genotyped donors of the cohort, an average of roughly 240,000 unique TCR beta nucleotide sequences were sequenced per donor, approximately 20% of them non-productive. The paper's findings and limits, for the study overall: Roughly uniform sequencing depth across donors was assumed in presence/absence analyses, although this assumption may not hold. Immune exposure information for the cohort was limited to CMV serostatus. In a later analysis, several top co-occurrence clusters were reported to appear linked to parvovirus B19, influenza, CMV and Epstein-Barr virus. When HLA alleles, especially DR and DQ, strongly co-occurred, TCR associations were difficult to assign to individual alleles. Because HLA typing was unavailable for some donors at each locus, only the typed subset was used in association tests. An association between a missense DCLRE1C variant and V-gene and J-gene trimming of TCR beta chains was found in a later genetic analysis and replicated in an independent cohort. In a later analysis, 16,951 TCR beta sequences were associated with specific HLA alleles at a false discovery rate of 0.05. Correlated functional status among segregating V segments might be attributable to linkage disequilibrium, but an unknown experimental factor could not be ruled out. The study listed 170 or so TCR beta chains as associated with cytomegalovirus. A cluster of highly shared sequence variants was judged likely to be a technical artifact of the sequencing pipeline. A further reported finding was that TCR beta sequences accurately predicted the HLA-A and HLA-B alleles for most subjects in the first cohort. The cohort was sequenced for TCR beta chains only, and without alpha or paired-chain data the features that could be detected were limited. In vitro tests confirmed that a few of the cytomegalovirus-associated TCR beta chains recognize cytomegalovirus antigens. It was suggested by the authors that the approach could potentially be generalized to other disease states and immunological phenotypes. Approximately 18 rarely observed V segments, including chromosome 9 orphons, were excluded from the earlier analysis of a few hundred of the donors because counts were too low. According to a later analysis, most CMV-associated TCR beta chains appeared to be HLA-restricted, and the HLA associations seemed to be driven largely by CMV exposure. According to a later analysis, TCR association rates differed among HLA loci, with DRB1 alleles showing the most associated TCRs and HLA-C alleles showing the fewest. In an earlier analysis of 587 of the donors, most TCR beta V segments appeared in productive rearrangements about 90% or about 30% of the time, broadly matching IMGT annotations. Some IMGT-functional V segments, including TRBV6-2 and TRBV6-3, could not be told apart with the 87-base-pair reads, so those segments were excluded. Across donors, most TCR sequences were observed very rarely, whereas some public TCRs were present in many individuals. Compared with equally common non-associated chains, HLA-associated TCR beta chains in a later analysis were more clonally expanded and had lower generation probabilities. Cytomegalovirus status was reported to be diagnosed by the classifier with high specificity and sensitivity in both the original and validation cohorts. Compared with the approximately 600-donor mean, donors in an Asian-associated ancestry cluster had fewer N-insertions in productive TCRs, according to a later genetic analysis.

Per the germline V gene, MDHEN is the CDR1 and SYDVKM is the CDR2. The CDR3 contains 12 residues, cysteine and phenylalanine counted. The retained sequence is limited to the CDR3, 36 bases, with the frame set at the first base. V and J are truncated by 8 bases and 2 bases respectively, leaving an intervening sequence of 8 bases. The cohort consisted of hundreds of healthy bone marrow donors. At the time of sampling, every cohort member was nominally healthy, though immune exposures that went unrecorded were likely present. The donor tested CMV seronegative, placing the donor among the roughly 400 seronegative members of the cohort. A peripheral blood sample was provided by each donor, and peripheral blood mononuclear cells were used for TCR beta sequencing. The Qiagen DNeasy Blood Extraction Kit was used to extract genomic DNA from the blood cell samples. The library was made by the immunoSEQ multiplex PCR assay. The multiplex PCR relied on a mix of 60 forward primers for TCR Vbeta segments and 13 reverse primers for TCR Jbeta segments. The CDR3 region of rearranged TCR beta genes was amplified from genomic DNA with a multiplex PCR assay. Amplified TCR beta libraries were sequenced as 87-base-pair reads on the Illumina HiSeq System. The published analysis was carried out like this. A later analysis counted tens of millions of unique TCR beta chains across the 550 to 750 repertoires, and roughly 11 million of these chains were shared by at least two donors. Raw reads were error-corrected and collapsed into unique sequences with a nearest-neighbor algorithm that merged closely related sequences to remove PCR and sequencing errors. To assign V, D and J gene segments, CDR3 sequences were aligned to IMGT reference sequences. For a sequence to be retained, a match of at least six nucleotides to both a V gene segment and a J gene segment was required. Rearrangements were called productive when the CDR3 lacked stop codons and stayed in frame with V and J; all others were non-productive. CDR3 was defined according to IMGT convention as the region running from the second conserved V-encoded cysteine to the conserved J-encoded phenylalanine. In an earlier analysis of around 600 of the donors, sequences lacking an unambiguous match to a single V gene segment were excluded. An earlier analysis of fewer than 650 of the donors classified V segments as functional when productive rearrangements were above 56.7% and as segregating when the standard deviation between donors was above 5%. A statistical classification framework was developed to diagnose cytomegalovirus status using the catalog of TCR beta chain sequences. A later analysis assigned V and J genes by comparing TCR nucleotide sequences with IMGT/GENE-DB human TR gene sequences. Using the TCRdist pipeline, a later analysis assigned CDR3 sequences along with most-parsimonious VDJ recombination scenarios. In a later analysis, every TCR beta chain was defined by the combination of its CDR3 amino acid sequence and its V-gene family, and reads without a unique V-gene family were dropped. A later analysis removed 592 highly shared, low-generation-probability nucleotide sequences to deal with suspected cross-contamination and a sequencing artifact. For each public chain, a later analysis derived a clonal expansion index from normalized ranks of inferred template counts within each repertoire. Generation probabilities in a later analysis came from a VDJ recombination model fitted to out-of-frame rearrangements, and those results were checked against IGoR. In a later analysis, TCR-TCR, TCR-HLA and TCR-CMV co-occurrence was scored with hypergeometric tests, and a repertoire-size bias correction was applied to TCR pairs. A later analysis estimated false discovery rates by permuting HLA or CMV assignments 20 times. In a later analysis, co-occurring TCRs were grouped using DBSCAN, and TCRdist sequence similarity was added for clustering within HLA-allele-positive subsets. For co-occurrence clustering, repertoires with fewer than 30,000 or more than 120,000 public chains were excluded, along with roughly 5 repertoires with anomalous nucleotide sharing. This immuneACCESS table, as held by TCRdb, lists in-frame sequences with V and J called but not all clones. Of the missing ones, under half trace to an unresolved V gene in checked studies; the others have no known cause. V, J and clone size are taken as reported in that table, and D and trimming were inferred from the DNA itself. The sample table lists approximately 130,000 clones, around 77% of them with a count of one. More than 0.95% of the sample is taken by the ten largest.

The rearranged segments are TRBV28 and TRBJ2-3; the D gene is perhaps TRBD2, on 6 matching bases. Source material: PBMCs. The clonotype originates from a man aged 45 to 65 in good health and CMV-seronegative. The DNA sequence is given as TGTGCCAGCGCGGGGAACACAGATACGCAGTATTTT. It encodes CASAGNTDTQYF.